The 7 T cell receptor beta chains presented below share a single source sample, sequenced in a study of cytomegalovirus exposure and HLA in healthy donors. Primers included in the PCR were 60 Vbeta and 13 Jbeta primers. Measured with immunoSEQ multiplex PCR; TCRdb has only the in-frame clones, and not every one. This table has 200,000 to 300,000 clones, approximately 85% appearing once. The source material was PBMCs. Receptors originate from a woman aged 40 to 49 in good health and CMV-seropositive.

The rearrangement uses TRBV9 and TRBJ1-3; D possibly corresponds to TRBD1 (5 bases). Germline V gene lookup returns CDR1 SGDLS and CDR2 YYNGEE. The CDR3 spans 14 residues. Trimming removed 0 bases from V and 7 bases from J, with 11 bases in between. The CDR3 region has the DNA TGTGCCAGCAGCGTAGGCAGGGAAGGTAACACCATATATTTT. The encoded protein is CASSVGREGNTIYF.

The rearrangement links TRBV11-2 to TRBJ1-1, with TRBD1 identical over 8 bases. From germline, CDR1 is SGHAT and CDR2 FQNNGV. This CDR3 is built from 16 residues. V was pared by 1 base and J by 5 bases, with 9 bases of the junction left unmatched. CDR3 nucleotide sequence: TGTGCCAGCAGCTTAGCGCCAGGGGGCAGGGGTACTGAAGCTTTCTTT. Amino acids: CASSLAPGGRGTEAFF. The full variable domain, rest sourced from reference TRBV11-2 and TRBJ1-1, is EAGVAQSPRYKIIEKRQSVAFWCNPISGHATLYWYQQILGQGPKLLIQFQNNGVVDDSQLPKDRFSAERLKGVDSTLKIQPAKLEDSAVYLCASSLAPGGRGTEAFFGQGTRLTVV.

This chain uses TRBV9 with TRBJ2-1, with TRBD1 identical over 9 bases. This CDR3 spans 15 amino acids. Germline CDR1 reads SGDLS; CDR2 reads YYNGEE. Germline trimming cut 0 bases from V and 7 bases from J; bases unmatched to any gene: 5. CDR3 residues: CASSVGTGVWNEQFF. The CDR3 region has the DNA TGTGCCAGCAGCGTAGGGACAGGGGTTTGGAATGAGCAGTTCTTC.

V is TRBV18 and J is TRBJ1-3; D unresolved. This CDR3 has 16 amino acids. CDR1 is KGHSH and CDR2 is LQKENI in the germline V gene. V lost 2 bases and J 4 bases, leaving 15 bases between the germline ends. The CDR3 spells CASSPSSQILGNTIYF. DNA of the CDR3: TGTGCCAGCTCACCATCATCCCAGATCCTCGGAAACACCATATATTTT.

The CDR3 reads CSAPLDTINTEAFF. The DNA of the CDR3 is TGCAGCGCCCCCTTAGACACCATTAACACTGAAGCTTTCTTT. The chain carries TRBV29-1 and TRBJ1-1; no firm D call. The V end was cut by 7 bases, the J end by 2 bases, with 17 bases between. CDR3 length: 14 amino acids. The germline gives CDR1 SQVTM, CDR2 ANQGSEA. Full variable domain (remainder filled in from reference TRBV29-1 and TRBJ1-1): SAVISQKPSRDICQRGTSLTIQCQVDSQVTMMFWYRQQPGQSLTLIATANQGSEATYESGFVIDKFPISRPNLTFSTLTVSNMSPEDSSIYLCSAPLDTINTEAFFGQGTRLTVV.

The V gene is TRBV30, the J gene TRBJ1-2; 7 bases map to TRBD1. The germline V gene encodes CDR1 GTSNPN and CDR2 SVGIG (reference sequence). Germline trimming cut 0 bases from V and 4 bases from J; bases unmatched to any gene: 11. CDR3 length: 16 residues. The CDR3 DNA is TGTGCCTGGAGTGTACGGTCGTCCGGGACAGCCTATGGCTACACCTTC. Its translation: CAWSVRSSGTAYGYTF. Based on the CDR3 plus reference TRBV30 and TRBJ1-2, the full variable domain is SQTIHQWPATLVQPVGSPLSLECTVEGTSNPNLYWYRQAAGRGLQLLFYSVGIGQISSEVPQNLSASRPQDRQFILSSKKLLLSDSGFYLCAWSVRSSGTAYGYTFGSGTRLTVV.

The rearrangement uses TRBV5-1 and TRBJ2-5; 8 bases are shared with TRBD1. The assigned J gene may be wrong: the sequence end matches TRBJ2-7 better. Germline assignment: CDR1 SGHRS and CDR2 YFSETQ. CDR3 size: 14 residues. The CDR3 sequence is CASSGQGATYEQYF. The CDR3 region has the DNA TGCGCCAGCAGCGGGCAGGGGGCTACCTACGAGCAGTACTTC.